This T cell receptor (beta chain) derives from a study of T cells in narcolepsy. Study-level information: Patients with NT1 or NT2 and healthy control donors were enrolled.

Sequencing used immunoSEQ multiplex PCR; TCRdb keeps in-frame clones, though not all of them. The sample comprises under 35,000 clones, less than 90% of which are singletons, and about 3% rests with the top ten. A note on this clone: The antigen is unknown.

Study-wide findings and caveats: Healthy controls reportedly lacked the autoreactive clonotypes serially found in patients' blood. Same-patient CSF and blood CD4+ T cell clonotypes included HCRT-specific and TRIB2-specific autoreactive ones.

V lost 2 bases to trimming and J lost 3 bases; unmatched junction nucleotides: 5. The germline CDR1 and CDR2 sequences are SGHKS and YYEKEE (reference sequence). This CDR3 is built from 15 residues. The chain couples TRBV5-5 to TRBJ1-5; TRBD1 matches at 7 bases. This receptor was taken from a human donor with narcolepsy. Sequencing used CD45RA- memory CD4+ T cells from PBMCs. DNA of the CDR3: TGTGCCAGCAGCTTCAGGGGGGCTGACAATCAGCCCCAGCATTTT. This gives the protein CASSFRGADNQPQHF.